This is a list of T cell receptor beta chains from one sample in a study of OX40 agonist ivuxolimab in advanced cancers. The table came from immunoSEQ multiplex PCR; TCRdb's copy has only in-frame clones and leaves some out. The table lists approximately 87,000 clones, about 90% of them singletons. The sample was CD4+ or CD8+ T cells sorted from blood, taken in a trial of the OX40 agonist ivuxolimab. These receptors came from an adult with an advanced solid tumor such as melanoma, head and neck, liver or kidney cancer. The CDR3 runs from the conserved cysteine through the conserved F or W. A D gene is named only where the DNA matches it firmly.

J,D,V,CDR3,DNA
TRBJ2-2,TRBD2,TRBV18,CASSSGLAGAGELFF,TGTGCCAGCTCATCGGGACTAGCGGGAGCCGGGGAGCTGTTTTTT
TRBJ1-2,-,TRBV14,CASSALQGPTYGYTF,TGTGCCAGCAGCGCCTTACAGGGACCTACTTATGGCTACACCTTC
TRBJ1-1,-,TRBV6-1,CASSLIWGGDTEAFF,TGTGCCAGCAGCCTAATCTGGGGGGGGGACACTGAAGCTTTCTTT
TRBJ2-1,-,TRBV7-8,CASSFRGGAPNEQFF,TGTGCCAGCAGCTTCCGAGGAGGGGCTCCCAATGAGCAGTTCTTC
TRBJ2-3,-,TRBV30,CAWGTRSTDTQYF,TGTGCCTGGGGAACTAGGAGCACAGATACGCAGTATTTT
TRBJ2-3,TRBD2,TRBV5-6,CASSLGLAGGLFTDTQYF,TGTGCCAGCAGCTTGGGACTAGCGGGAGGGCTGTTCACAGATACGCAGTATTTT
TRBJ1-2,TRBD1,TRBV7-9,CASRGTGDGYGYTF,TGTGCCAGCAGAGGAACAGGGGACGGCTATGGCTACACCTTC
TRBJ1-5,TRBD1,TRBV30,CAWSPGQAPYSNQPQHF,TGTGCCTGGAGTCCGGGACAGGCTCCTTATAGCAATCAGCCCCAGCATTTT
TRBJ1-4,-,TRBV5-1,CASSTTGSSNEKLFF,TGCGCCAGCAGCACCACAGGGTCCAGCAATGAAAAACTGTTTTTT
TRBJ2-2,TRBD2,TRBV7-2,CASSRTSGNTGELFF,TGTGCCAGCAGCCGGACTAGCGGGAACACCGGGGAGCTGTTTTTT
TRBJ2-2,-,TRBV18,CASSVDTGELFF,TGTGCCAGCTCGGTCGACACCGGGGAGCTGTTTTTT
TRBJ2-5,-,TRBV10-3,CAISESEETQYF,TGTGCCATCAGTGAGTCTGAAGAGACCCAGTACTTC
TRBJ2-5,-,TRBV6-5,CASTPGQQGETQYF,TGTGCCAGCACCCCCGGACAGCAGGGGGAGACCCAGTACTTC